The source of this T cell receptor (beta chain) is a study of blood T cell repertoires in COVID-19. At the level of the study: Sources were T cells, B-cell-depleted T cells, or PBMCs; the material itself was cDNA or gDNA.

CDR1 and CDR2 from the germline V gene are LGHNA and YSLEER. This CDR3 region has 19 residues. The V end lost 0 bases, the J end lost 0 bases, and 18 bases lay between the germline ends. As handled by the study authors: Reference gene primer amplification yielded estimated nucleated cell counts. TCRdb's copy holds only in-frame clones and misses some; the assay was immunoSEQ multiplex PCR. The D gene and trimming were derived from the DNA, and the V and J assignments and clone size from that table. The data contain tens of thousands of clones, roughly 85% of them singletons. This sequence was found in a man in his 60s with acute or convalescent COVID-19. V and J are TRBV4-3 and TRBJ2-1, with a weak D call TRBD2 (6 bases). Sequencing was done on a sample of peripheral blood. The CDR3 region is CASSQDLELAVPSYNEQFF. The CDR3 coding sequence is TGCGCCAGCAGCCAAGATCTGGAATTAGCGGTACCCTCCTACAATGAGCAGTTCTTC.